The 27 T cell receptor beta chains given below trace back to one sample, sequenced in a study of CD8 T cells in Susac syndrome. The RNA input was about 0.45 to 1 ug, and it was reverse transcribed with random hexamers. A single record per CDR3 protein comes from TCRdb applying MiXCR to the immunoSEQ multiplex PCR reads. Of 120,000 or so distinct CDR3 sequences listed, 85% to 95% are singletons. The sequenced material came from CD4+ T cells from PBMCs. These receptors all stem from a human donor with multiple sclerosis.

This chain joins TRBV6-6 and TRBJ1-1, with D possibly TRBD1 on 5 matching bases. Trimming shortened V by 7 bases and J by 4 bases, and 13 bases separated the two germline ends. Per the germline V gene, CDR1 is MNHNY and CDR2 is SVGAGI (reference sequence). CDR3 length equals 13 residues. The CDR3: CASIGAGSTEAFF. CDR3 sequence (DNA): TGTGCCAGCATTGGGGCAGGGAGCACTGAAGCTTTCTTT.

This clonotype was detected only once. V gene TRBV24-1 combines with J gene TRBJ1-2; no clear D. This CDR3 is built from 11 residues. V shed 4 bases and J shed 6 bases, with 5 bases lying between them. CDR1 is KGHDR and CDR2 is SFDVKD in the germline V gene. Written as DNA, the CDR3 is TGTGCCACCAGTGACGGGGATGGCTACACCTTC. Amino acids: CATSDGDGYTF.

The chain combines TRBV3-1 with TRBJ2-5; TRBD2 matches at 7 bases. The CDR3 length is 14 residues. CDR1 and CDR2 from the germline V gene are LGHDT and YNNKEL (reference sequence). V was pared by 4 bases and J by 6 bases, with 8 bases of the junction left unmatched. The chain's CDR3 is CASSPRGDFQTQYF. CDR3 sequence (DNA): TGTGCCAGCAGCCCCCGGGGGGACTTCCAGACCCAGTACTTC.

The chain combines TRBV5-1 with TRBJ1-2, with D unresolved. Trimming pared 4 bases from V and 8 bases from J, leaving 21 bases between. The CDR3 loop spans 15 amino acids. Germline V gene data show CDR1 as SGHRS and CDR2 as YFSETQ. CDR3: CASSPPLTESRGYTF. CDR3 DNA sequence: TGCGCCAGCAGCCCTCCGCTCACCGAATCTCGAGGCTACACCTTC.

This clonotype came up once. This sequence joins TRBV3-1 and TRBJ1-2, with 9 bases aligning to TRBD1. This CDR3 region has 15 residues. V shed 0 bases and J 8 bases; nucleotides not matched to a gene: 7. CDR1 is LGHDT and CDR2 is YNNKEL in the germline V gene (reference sequence). This CDR3 reads CASSQESQGARGYTF. The CDR3 region has the DNA TGTGCCAGCAGCCAAGAATCACAGGGGGCGAGGGGCTACACCTTC.

The sample holds one count of this clonotype. This sequence joins TRBV9 and TRBJ1-1, with TRBD1 identical over 8 bases. The germline V gene has CDR1 SGDLS and CDR2 YYNGEE. The V and J ends lost 3 bases and 1 base, in that order; junction bases with no gene match: 11. The CDR3 has 17 amino acids. The CDR3 DNA follows: TGTGCCAGCAGCGAATATGGACAGGGAGATAGGAACACTGAAGCTTTCTTT. It is translated as CASSEYGQGDRNTEAFF.

The chain links TRBV3-1 to TRBJ2-5, with D unclear. V lost 2 bases, J lost 1 base, and 8 bases lay in between. The CDR3 is made up of 14 amino acids. Looked up from germline, CDR1 is LGHDT and CDR2 is YNNKEL (reference sequence). The CDR3 DNA sequence: TGTGCCAGCAGCCAACAGGCCACCCAAGAGACCCAGTACTTC. Its translation is CASSQQATQETQYF.

The chain links TRBV7-2 to TRBJ2-5; D ambiguous. From germline, CDR1 is SGHTA and CDR2 FQGNSA. The CDR3 sequence is 16 residues long. With 4 bases removed from V and 2 bases from J, the gap between germline ends came to 17 bases. For the CDR3, the DNA is TGTGCCAGCAGCTCGCCCAAGCTTATCCGACAAGAGACCCAGTACTTC. This translates into CASSSPKLIRQETQYF.

The chain recombines TRBV28 with TRBJ1-5; 9 bases match TRBD1. V lost 6 bases, J lost 3 bases, and 9 bases stayed unmatched. The germline CDR1 and CDR2 sequences are MDHEN and SYDVKM. This CDR3 comprises 16 residues. The CDR3 region is CASRNPGTGLNQPQHF. CDR3 nucleotides: TGTGCCAGCAGAAACCCCGGGACAGGGCTCAATCAGCCCCAGCATTTT.

This sequence joins TRBV25-1 and TRBJ2-2; tentatively, D is TRBD2 (5 bases). Germline V lookup: CDR1 MGHDK, CDR2 SYGVNS. CDR3 length: 14 residues. Trimming pared 3 bases from V and 3 bases from J, leaving 8 bases between. The CDR3 loop reads CASSDPSYTGELFF. The CDR3 DNA is TGTGCCAGCAGTGATCCTAGCTACACCGGGGAGCTGTTTTTT.

The chain joins TRBV18 to TRBJ2-7; the D is unclear. The CDR3 has 13 residues. V was shortened by 0 bases and J by 4 bases, with 7 bases between the two germline ends. Germline V gene sequence: CDR1 KGHSH, CDR2 LQKENI. CDR3 coding DNA: TGTGCCAGCTCACCACCAGGGAATTACGAGCAGTACTTC. Its protein product is CASSPPGNYEQYF.

The chain links TRBV12-3 or TRBV12-4 to TRBJ1-5; 7 bases are a match to TRBD1. Trimming cost V 4 bases and J 5 bases; bases outside gene matches: 8. The CDR3 length is 15 residues. CDR3: CASSSQGFGYQPQHF. DNA for the CDR3: TGTGCCAGCAGTTCACAGGGGTTTGGGTATCAGCCCCAGCATTTT.

The rearrangement links TRBV28 to TRBJ2-2; possible D gene TRBD1, 5 bases. The CDR3 has 13 residues. The germline V gene encodes CDR1 MDHEN and CDR2 SYDVKM. V lost 6 bases to trimming and J lost 5 bases, with 10 bases between them. The CDR3 sequence is CASRRGVTGELFF. The CDR3 DNA reads as TGTGCCAGCAGAAGGGGTGTGACCGGGGAGCTGTTTTTT.

CDR3 amino acids: CASSLAPGDTQYF. The DNA of the CDR3 is TGTGCCAGCAGCTTAGCGCCTGGCGATACGCAGTATTTT. The chain links TRBV7-9 to TRBJ2-3; D not certain. The CDR3 contains 13 residues. CDR1 and CDR2 from the germline V gene are SEHNR and FQNEAQ (reference sequence). Trimming pared 0 bases from V and 6 bases from J, leaving 7 bases between.

The V gene is TRBV6-5, the J gene TRBJ1-6; TRBD1 might be the D (5 bases). The ends were cut back, 4 bases at V and 10 bases at J, with 17 bases in the middle. The CDR3 is 15 residues long. The germline gives CDR1 MNHEY, CDR2 SVGAGI. The CDR3 here is CASSFRQGVKSPLHF. CDR3 in DNA: TGTGCCAGCAGTTTCAGACAAGGGGTAAAATCACCCCTCCACTTT.

The chain links TRBV24-1 to TRBJ2-2; D unclear. The ends were cut back, 0 bases at V and 7 bases at J, with 8 bases in the middle. The germline V gene encodes CDR1 KGHDR and CDR2 SFDVKD. The CDR3 spans 14 residues. CDR3 region: CATSDLRIHGELFF. CDR3 bases: TGTGCCACCAGTGATTTGAGGATACACGGGGAGCTGTTTTTT.

The chain has TRBV6-2 or TRBV6-3 and TRBJ2-7; 7 nucleotides agree with TRBD1. Germline loops: CDR1 MNHEY, CDR2 SVGEGT. J was trimmed by 7 bases and V by 2 bases; bases with no gene match: 11. The CDR3 extends over 15 amino acids. The CDR3 loop is CASSYATGAVKEQYF. CDR3 nucleotide sequence: TGTGCCAGCAGTTACGCAACAGGGGCGGTGAAGGAGCAGTACTTC.

The chain is built from TRBV24-1 and TRBJ1-2; D not resolved. The CDR3 covers 14 residues. V gave up 0 bases and J gave up 2 bases, with 6 bases separating them. In germline, CDR1 is KGHDR, CDR2 SFDVKD. The CDR3 DNA reads as TGTGCCACCAGTGATTTGTACCTAAACTATGGCTACACCTTC. This encodes CATSDLYLNYGYTF.

This rearrangement joins TRBV20-1 to TRBJ1-1; unclear D gene. V was shortened by 0 bases and J by 3 bases, with 11 bases between the two germline ends. Germline loops: CDR1 DFQATT, CDR2 SNEGSKA (reference sequence). CDR3 size: 14 residues. CDR3 DNA sequence: TGCAGTGCTAGAGATCCTCGGGGAGACACTGAAGCTTTCTTT. Encoded protein: CSARDPRGDTEAFF.

The chain combines TRBV5-1 with TRBJ2-7, with a weak D call TRBD2 (6 bases). V lost 4 bases, J lost 1 base, and 15 bases lay in between. Germline V gene lookup returns CDR1 SGHRS and CDR2 YFSETQ. CDR3 length: 15 amino acids. CDR3 nucleotide sequence: TGCGCCAGCAGCCCGGCCGTGGGGGGATCCTACGAGCAGTACTTC. Its translation: CASSPAVGGSYEQYF.

CDR3: CASHGQGGMNTEAFF. In nucleotides, the CDR3 is TGTGCCAGTCACGGGCAGGGGGGAATGAACACTGAAGCTTTCTTT. The V call is TRBV28, the J call TRBJ1-1; 7 bases fit TRBD1. This CDR3 region has 15 residues. Unmatched junction bases numbered 10, after V lost 9 bases and J lost 0 bases. CDR1 is MDHEN, CDR2 SYDVKM, per germline.

The chain combines TRBV14 with TRBJ2-3; a possible D gene is TRBD2 (7 bases). Trimming cost V 1 base and J 3 bases, with 14 bases left between them. The CDR3 spans 16 residues. Germline V gene data show CDR1 as SGHDN and CDR2 as FVKESK. The chain's CDR3 is CASSQGIGGQTDTQYF. The CDR3 DNA is TGTGCCAGCAGCCAAGGAATCGGGGGGCAAACAGATACGCAGTATTTT.

This clonotype was picked up one time. V usage is TRBV20-1 and J usage is TRBJ2-7, with D maybe TRBD2 (6 bases). The germline V gene encodes CDR1 DFQATT and CDR2 SNEGSKA (reference sequence). Trimming cost V 3 bases and J 3 bases, with 15 bases left between them. The CDR3 covers 14 residues. The CDR3 DNA reads as TGCAGTGCTAGCTACCGGACTACCAGCTACGAGCAGTACTTC. Translating gives CSASYRTTSYEQYF.

This sequence joins TRBV5-1 and TRBJ2-7; tentatively, D is TRBD1 or TRBD2 (5 bases each). Trimming removed 2 bases at V and 7 bases at J, with 13 bases between. Germline CDR1 SGHRS, CDR2 YFSETQ. CDR3 length equals 13 residues. The CDR3 loop reads CASSFGTGLEQYF. CDR3 nucleotide sequence: TGCGCCAGCAGCTTCGGGACGGGCCTGGAGCAGTACTTC. Full variable domain (remainder filled in from reference TRBV5-1 and TRBJ2-7): KAGVTQTPRYLIKTRGQQVTLSCSPISGHRSVSWYQQTPGQGLQFLFEYFSETQRNKGNFPGRFSGRQFSNSRSEMNVSTLELGDSALYLCASSFGTGLEQYFGPGTRLTVT.

The genes are TRBV6-1 and TRBJ1-1; 7 bases are shared with TRBD1. This CDR3 is 12 amino acids long. The V segment lost 8 bases and the J segment 8 bases; nucleotides outside the gene matches: 8. Germline V gene data show CDR1 as MNHNS and CDR2 as SASEGT. The CDR3 DNA is TGTGCCAGCGAGACAGGGAGGCGCGAAGCTTTCTTT. Amino acid sequence: CASETGRREAFF.

The CDR3 spells CASSFVGTDTGELFF. The CDR3 DNA is TGTGCCAGCAGTTTCGTAGGTACGGACACCGGGGAGCTGTTTTTT. The V and J genes are TRBV28 and TRBJ2-2; no firm D call. Germline V CDR1 and CDR2: MDHEN, SYDVKM. The V and J ends lost 3 bases and 3 bases respectively, with 11 bases between them. The CDR3 is 15 amino acids.

The chain links TRBV5-1 to TRBJ2-7; TRBD2 is a possible D gene (7 bases). CDR3 size: 15 residues. The germline V gene has CDR1 SGHRS and CDR2 YFSETQ. Trimming cost V 0 bases and J 2 bases, with 12 bases left between them. The CDR3 region has the DNA TGCGCCAGCAGCTTGGACCCGGGGGGCCCCTACGAGCAGTACTTC. Protein product: CASSLDPGGPYEQYF.